The rows below give T cell receptor beta chains drawn from one sample of a study of CD8 T cells in ankylosing spondylitis. MiXCR, applied by TCRdb to the 5' RACE reads, yields one record per CDR3 protein. The sample lists about 540,000 distinct CDR3 sequences, more than 9.5% occurring once. The material sequenced was blood, either unsorted or a sorted T cell fraction (not recorded which). These receptors came from a male donor with ankylosing spondylitis. The CDR3 runs from the conserved cysteine through the conserved F or W. The D gene is left open where the match is weak. Expanded clones get a size class; other rows say once, few or many, or leave the size out.

CDR3nt | CDR3aa | d_gene | j_gene | v_gene | abundance
TGTGCCAGCAGCTTAGATAGGGGTGGGGCCAACGTCCTGACTTTC | CASSLDRGGANVLTF | NA | TRBJ2-6 | TRBV11-2 | NA
TGTGCCAGCAGTTTAACCCGGGACAGGGTTTCTGAGCAGTTCTTC | CASSLTRDRVSEQFF | TRBD1 | TRBJ2-1 | TRBV6-5 | NA
TGTGCCACCAGACAGGGAACTCCTCAGCCCCAGCATTTT | CATRQGTPQPQHF | NA | TRBJ1-5 | TRBV24-1 | NA
TGCGCCAGCAGCTTGACGTATGGACAGGGAACTAACTATGGCTACACCTTC | CASSLTYGQGTNYGYTF | TRBD1 | TRBJ1-2 | TRBV5-1 | NA
TGTGCCAGCAGTGAAGCGAGGAACCCCACCACAGATACGCAGTATTTT | CASSEARNPTTDTQYF | NA | TRBJ2-3 | TRBV2 | many
TGTGCCAGCAGCCGCTTAGAGAACACTGAAGCTTTCTTT | CASSRLENTEAFF | NA | TRBJ1-1 | TRBV11-2 | many
TGTGCCAGCAGCTTAGGTGGTGATGGGCAAAACATTCAGTACTTC | CASSLGGDGQNIQYF | NA | TRBJ2-4 | TRBV13 | few
TGTGCCAGCAGCTTAGATGACAACTACAATGAGCAGTTCTTC | CASSLDDNYNEQFF | NA | TRBJ2-1 | TRBV11-2 | NA
TGTGCCAGCAGCCTCACACCAACTGTGGTAAATGAAAAACTGTTTTTT | CASSLTPTVVNEKLFF | NA | TRBJ1-4 | TRBV4-2 | many
TGTGCCAGTAGCTGGGACGGTAACTATGGCTACACCTTC | CASSWDGNYGYTF | NA | TRBJ1-2 | TRBV19 | few
TGTGCCAGCAGCTTAGTGCCTTCTAGTTATGGTGAGCAGTTCTTC | CASSLVPSSYGEQFF | NA | TRBJ2-1 | TRBV11-2 | few
TGTGCCACCAGTGACCACGGACGGGGAGGTGAAAAACTGTTTTTT | CATSDHGRGGEKLFF | NA | TRBJ1-4 | TRBV24-1 | NA
TGTGCCAGCAGCTTAGTTGCTACTAGCGGGACAGATCTAGAGACCCAGTACTTC | CASSLVATSGTDLETQYF | TRBD2 | TRBJ2-5 | TRBV11-2 | few
TGTGCCAGCAGTGGGTCCTTGGGGAGGAGCACCGGGGAGCTGTTTTTT | CASSGSLGRSTGELFF | NA | TRBJ2-2 | TRBV6-1 | NA
TGCAGTGCTAGCCCATCCTACACCTTC | CSASPSYTF | NA | TRBJ1-2 | TRBV20-1 | NA
TGTGCCAGCAGCTTAGGCGGGATTAAAAATGAGCAGTTCTTC | CASSLGGIKNEQFF | NA | TRBJ2-1 | TRBV7-8 | few
TGTGCCATCAGTCTAGCGGGAGGGCCAGTCAATGAGCAGTTCTTC | CAISLAGGPVNEQFF | TRBD2 | TRBJ2-1 | TRBV10-3 | NA
TGTGCCACCAGCAGAGATAAAGGGGGGGGAAACACCATATATTTT | CATSRDKGGGNTIYF | NA | TRBJ1-3 | TRBV15 | many
TGTGCCAGCAGTCAATCGGCGACGAGATCCTACGAGCAGTACTTC | CASSQSATRSYEQYF | NA | TRBJ2-7 | TRBV12-3/TRBV12-4 | NA
TGTGCCACCAGTGTCATACCGAACACCGGGGAGCTGTTTTTT | CATSVIPNTGELFF | NA | TRBJ2-2 | TRBV15 | many
TGCGCCAGTCTGGCGGGAGATTTGTACAATGAGCAGTTCTTC | CASLAGDLYNEQFF | TRBD2 | TRBJ2-1 | TRBV5-1 | few
TGCGCCAGCAGCCTCATCGCGGGGGGCCTGGACTATGGCTACACCTTC | CASSLIAGGLDYGYTF | NA | TRBJ1-2 | TRBV5-1 | NA
TGCAGCGTTGTGGTGTCTCCCTCCTACAATGAGCAGTTCTTC | CSVVVSPSYNEQFF | NA | TRBJ2-1 | TRBV29-1 | NA
TGTGCCTGGAGTGATCGGACGGGTGCGGGGCCCCAGCATTTT | CAWSDRTGAGPQHF | NA | TRBJ1-5 | TRBV30 | NA
TGCGCCAGCAGCATTCCTCCGGGCGCGTACTTC | CASSIPPGAYF | NA | TRBJ2-7 | TRBV5-1 | NA
TGTGCCAGCAGCTGGACTAGCGGGGGGAGCTCCTACAATGAGCAGTTCTTC | CASSWTSGGSSYNEQFF | TRBD2 | TRBJ2-1 | TRBV27 | many
TGCAGCGTTGCCAATGGAAACACCATATATTTT | CSVANGNTIYF | NA | TRBJ1-3 | TRBV29-1 | few
TGCAGCGTTGAAGGACAGGGAGATCAGCCCCAGCATTTT | CSVEGQGDQPQHF | TRBD1 | TRBJ1-5 | TRBV29-1 | few
TGTGCCAGCAGCGATGGGACGGAACTAGCCAAAAACATTCAGTACTTC | CASSDGTELAKNIQYF | NA | TRBJ2-4 | TRBV7-2 | few
TGCAGTGCAGCCGGGGGCGACGGGACCCTATCCTACAATGAGCAGTTCTTC | CSAAGGDGTLSYNEQFF | NA | TRBJ2-1 | TRBV20-1 | few
TGTGCCATCAGGCAGGGGGAAAATGAAAAACTGTTTTTT | CAIRQGENEKLFF | TRBD1 | TRBJ1-4 | TRBV10-3 | many
TGTGCCACCAGCACCGACAGGGTTCACGAGCAGTACTTC | CATSTDRVHEQYF | TRBD1 | TRBJ2-7 | TRBV15 | NA
TGCGCCAGCAGCTTGTTGGTCACCCCGGCCGGGACGGGATACTCTGGGGCCAACGTCCTGACTTTC | CASSLLVTPAGTGYSGANVLTF | NA | TRBJ2-6 | TRBV5-1 | few
TGTGCCAGCAGCCATGCGGTTATAGCCAAAAACATTCAGTACTTC | CASSHAVIAKNIQYF | NA | TRBJ2-4 | TRBV3-1 | many
TGCGCCAGCAGCCAAGAAAGGGCTAGAAAGGGGCCCAATGAGCAGTTCTTC | CASSQERARKGPNEQFF | NA | TRBJ2-1 | TRBV4-1 | few
TGTGCCAGCAGCCGCTCCTCGCTGGACGAGCAGTACTTC | CASSRSSLDEQYF | NA | TRBJ2-7 | TRBV4-2 | few
TGTGCCAGTGGACCGTCGGGGAATTCACCCCTCCACTTT | CASGPSGNSPLHF | NA | TRBJ1-6 | TRBV12-3/TRBV12-4 | many
TGCGCCAGCAGCCCCACGGCCGGGGGCACTGAAGCTTTCTTT | CASSPTAGGTEAFF | NA | TRBJ1-1 | TRBV5-1 | NA
TGCGCCAGCAGCTTGGGAGGGGTCCCGCAAGAGACCCAGTACTTC | CASSLGGVPQETQYF | NA | TRBJ2-5 | TRBV5-1 | NA
TGCAGTGCTAGCTCCGGGCCCGACTACGAGCAGTACTTC | CSASSGPDYEQYF | NA | TRBJ2-7 | TRBV20-1 | NA
TGTGCCAGCAGCCCCGGAGAGGCTTTTGGAAACACCATATATTTT | CASSPGEAFGNTIYF | NA | TRBJ1-3 | TRBV12-3/TRBV12-4 | few
TGCGCCAGCAGACCTGCCGGGACAGGGGCAGCCGGGGAGCTGTTTTTT | CASRPAGTGAAGELFF | TRBD1 | TRBJ2-2 | TRBV5-1 | many
TGTGCCACCAGCAGAGTAGGACTAGCGGGAGAACGGTACTTC | CATSRVGLAGERYF | TRBD2 | TRBJ2-7 | TRBV15 | few
TGTGCTAGTGGTTTGACAGGAGAACGCACCGGGGAGCTGTTTTTT | CASGLTGERTGELFF | NA | TRBJ2-2 | TRBV12-5 | few
TGTGCCAGCAGCTTAGGGACAGTGACGAACACTGAAGCTTTCTTT | CASSLGTVTNTEAFF | NA | TRBJ1-1 | TRBV7-9 | NA
TGTGCCAGCAGCTTCGAGAGGACTGAAGCTTTCTTT | CASSFERTEAFF | NA | TRBJ1-1 | TRBV7-2 | NA
TGTGCCAGCAGCCTCCGACAGGGGTCAGATACGCAGTATTTT | CASSLRQGSDTQYF | TRBD1 | TRBJ2-3 | TRBV3-1 | many
TGCGCCAGCAGCCCCGGGACGGACCTTTACACTGAAGCTTTCTTT | CASSPGTDLYTEAFF | NA | TRBJ1-1 | TRBV5-1 | NA
TGTGCCAGCAGCTTACTGGCCGGAGCAACTAATGAAAAACTGTTTTTT | CASSLLAGATNEKLFF | NA | TRBJ1-4 | TRBV7-9 | NA
TGTGCCAGCAGCCAAGTTACTAGCGCCGGGGGTCAAGAGACCCAGTACTTC | CASSQVTSAGGQETQYF | TRBD2 | TRBJ2-5 | TRBV4-2 | NA
TGTGCCAGCAGTACCAGGACAGGGGCGAACACCGGGGAGCTGTTTTTT | CASSTRTGANTGELFF | TRBD1 | TRBJ2-2 | TRBV2 | few
TGCAGGGTGACGCGGAGCTCCTACAATGAGCAGTTCTTC | CRVTRSSYNEQFF | NA | TRBJ2-1 | TRBV20-1 | few
TGTGCCAGCAGTCCCCAGGAGTCTGGGGCCAACGTCCTGACTTTC | CASSPQESGANVLTF | NA | TRBJ2-6 | TRBV6-2/TRBV6-3 | few
TGCGCCAGCCGTTTACAGGCCAACTATGGCTACACCTTC | CASRLQANYGYTF | NA | TRBJ1-2 | TRBV5-1 | NA
TGCAGTGCTATCGACCTTAGCAATCAGCCCCAGCATTTT | CSAIDLSNQPQHF | NA | TRBJ1-5 | TRBV20-1 | NA
TGTGCCAGCAGCCAAGGACTACCGGGAAACACCATATATTTT | CASSQGLPGNTIYF | NA | TRBJ1-3 | TRBV14 | NA